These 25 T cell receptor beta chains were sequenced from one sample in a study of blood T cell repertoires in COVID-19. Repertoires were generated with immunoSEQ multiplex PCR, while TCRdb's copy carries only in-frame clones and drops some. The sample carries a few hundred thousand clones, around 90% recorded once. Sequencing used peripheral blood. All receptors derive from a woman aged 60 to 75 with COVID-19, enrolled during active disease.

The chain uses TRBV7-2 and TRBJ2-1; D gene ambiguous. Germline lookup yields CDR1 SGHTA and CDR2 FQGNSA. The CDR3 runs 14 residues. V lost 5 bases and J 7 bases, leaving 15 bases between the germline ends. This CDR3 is CASSPTVAINEQFF. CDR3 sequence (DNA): TGTGCCAGCAGCCCTACGGTCGCTATTAATGAGCAGTTCTTC.

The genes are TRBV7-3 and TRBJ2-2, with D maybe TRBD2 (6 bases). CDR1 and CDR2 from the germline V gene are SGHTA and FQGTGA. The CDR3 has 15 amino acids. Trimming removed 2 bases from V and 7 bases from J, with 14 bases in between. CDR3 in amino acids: CASSLSGVIGGELFF. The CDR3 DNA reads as TGTGCCAGCAGCTTATCGGGGGTTATAGGCGGGGAGCTGTTTTTT.

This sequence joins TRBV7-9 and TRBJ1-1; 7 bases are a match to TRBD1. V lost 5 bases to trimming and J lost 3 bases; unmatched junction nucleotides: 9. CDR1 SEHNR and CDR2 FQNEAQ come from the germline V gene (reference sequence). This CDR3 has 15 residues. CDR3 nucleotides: TGTGCCAGCAGCCCCGGGACAGCTACACACACTGAAGCTTTCTTT. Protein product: CASSPGTATHTEAFF.

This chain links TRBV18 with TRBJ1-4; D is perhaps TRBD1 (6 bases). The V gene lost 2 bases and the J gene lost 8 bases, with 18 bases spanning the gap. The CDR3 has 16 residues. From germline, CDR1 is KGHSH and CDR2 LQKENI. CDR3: CASSPSEAGVREKLFF. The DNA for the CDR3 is TGTGCCAGCTCACCAAGCGAGGCAGGGGTTAGAGAAAAACTGTTTTTT.

CDR3 nucleotides: TGCGCCAGCAGTGATGGGCGACCGGGGCGGGGTGGCACAGATACGCAGTATTTT. It codes for CASSDGRPGRGGTDTQYF. The gene calls are TRBV10-1 and TRBJ2-3; D is possibly TRBD2 (6 bases). The germline CDR1 and CDR2 sequences are WNHNN and SYGVQD (reference sequence). The CDR3 extends over 18 amino acids. Trimming shortened V by 3 bases and J by 1 base, and 20 bases separated the two germline ends.

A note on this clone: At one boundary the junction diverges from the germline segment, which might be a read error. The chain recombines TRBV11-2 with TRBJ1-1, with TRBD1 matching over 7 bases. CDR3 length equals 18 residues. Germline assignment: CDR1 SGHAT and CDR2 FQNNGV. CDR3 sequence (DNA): TGTGCCAGCAGATTAGTTTTAGGGCGAGGGGGCCCGAACACTGAAGCTTTCTTT. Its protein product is CASRLVLGRGGPNTEAFF.

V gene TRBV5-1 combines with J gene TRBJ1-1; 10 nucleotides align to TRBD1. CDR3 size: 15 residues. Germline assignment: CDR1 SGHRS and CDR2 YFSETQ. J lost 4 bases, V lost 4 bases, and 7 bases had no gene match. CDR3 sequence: CASSPRQGAGTEAFF. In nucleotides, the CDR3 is TGCGCCAGCAGCCCAAGACAGGGGGCGGGCACTGAAGCTTTCTTT. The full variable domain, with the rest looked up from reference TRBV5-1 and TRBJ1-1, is KAGVTQTPRYLIKTRGQQVTLSCSPISGHRSVSWYQQTPGQGLQFLFEYFSETQRNKGNFPGRFSGRQFSNSRSEMNVSTLELGDSALYLCASSPRQGAGTEAFFGQGTRLTVV.

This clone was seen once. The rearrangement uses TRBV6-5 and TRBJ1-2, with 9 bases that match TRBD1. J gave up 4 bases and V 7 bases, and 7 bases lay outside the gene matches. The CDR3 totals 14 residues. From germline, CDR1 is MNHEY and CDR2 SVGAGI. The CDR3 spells CASTRGQGGYGYTF. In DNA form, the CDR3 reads TGTGCCAGCACTCGGGGACAGGGAGGCTATGGCTACACCTTC.

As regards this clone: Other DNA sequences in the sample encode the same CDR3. CDR3 DNA sequence: TGTGCCAGCAGCTTAGATCGGGGGTACGAGCAGTACTTC. Translating gives CASSLDRGYEQYF. The chain recombines TRBV7-6 with TRBJ2-7; D is perhaps TRBD2 (6 bases). The CDR3 is 13 residues long. V lost 1 base, J lost 4 bases, and 8 bases lay in between. In germline, CDR1 is SGHVS, CDR2 FNYEAQ.

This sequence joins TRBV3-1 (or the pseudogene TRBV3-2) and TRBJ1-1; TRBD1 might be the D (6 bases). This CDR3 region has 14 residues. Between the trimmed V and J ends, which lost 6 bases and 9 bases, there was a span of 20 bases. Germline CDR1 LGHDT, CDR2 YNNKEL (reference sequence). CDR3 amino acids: CASRREGERGKAFF. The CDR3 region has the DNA TGTGCCAGCAGGAGGGAGGGGGAGCGAGGGAAAGCTTTCTTT.

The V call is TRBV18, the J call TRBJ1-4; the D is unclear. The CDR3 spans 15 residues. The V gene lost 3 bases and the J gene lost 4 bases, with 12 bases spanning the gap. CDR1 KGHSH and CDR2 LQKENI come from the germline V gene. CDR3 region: CASSPGTAHNEKLFF. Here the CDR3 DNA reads TGTGCCAGCTCACCCGGAACAGCCCATAATGAAAAACTGTTTTTT.

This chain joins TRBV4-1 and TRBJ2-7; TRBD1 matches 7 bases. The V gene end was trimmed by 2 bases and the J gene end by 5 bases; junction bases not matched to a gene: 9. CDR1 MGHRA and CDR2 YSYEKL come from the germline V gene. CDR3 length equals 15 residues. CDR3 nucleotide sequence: TGCGCCAGCAGCCAACTCGAGACAGGGATCCACGAGCAGTACTTC. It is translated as CASSQLETGIHEQYF.

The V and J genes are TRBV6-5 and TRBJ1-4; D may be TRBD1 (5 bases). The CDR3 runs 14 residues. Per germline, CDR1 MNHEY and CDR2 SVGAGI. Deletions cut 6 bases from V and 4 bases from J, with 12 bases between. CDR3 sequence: CASSKQTDNEKLFF. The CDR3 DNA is TGTGCCAGCAGCAAACAGACAGATAATGAAAAACTGTTTTTT.

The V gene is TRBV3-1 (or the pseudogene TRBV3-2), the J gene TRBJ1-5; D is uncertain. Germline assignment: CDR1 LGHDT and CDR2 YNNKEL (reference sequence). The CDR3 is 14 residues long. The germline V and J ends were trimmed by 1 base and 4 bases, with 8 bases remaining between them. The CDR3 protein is CASSQAGFNQPQHF. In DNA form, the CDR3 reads TGTGCCAGCAGCCAAGCGGGATTTAATCAGCCCCAGCATTTT.

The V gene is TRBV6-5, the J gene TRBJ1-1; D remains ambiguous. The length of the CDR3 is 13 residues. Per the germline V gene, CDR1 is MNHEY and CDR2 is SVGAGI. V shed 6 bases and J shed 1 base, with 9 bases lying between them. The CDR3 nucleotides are TGTGCCAGCAGGTTGACACCGAACACTGAAGCTTTCTTT. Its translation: CASRLTPNTEAFF.

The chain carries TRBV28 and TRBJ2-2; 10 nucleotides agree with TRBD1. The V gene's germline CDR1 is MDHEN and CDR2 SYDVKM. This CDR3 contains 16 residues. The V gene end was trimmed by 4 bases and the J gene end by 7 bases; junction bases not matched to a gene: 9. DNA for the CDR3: TGTGCCAGCAGTTCCGACAGGGGGCAGGGGAGCGGGGAGCTGTTTTTT. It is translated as CASSSDRGQGSGELFF.

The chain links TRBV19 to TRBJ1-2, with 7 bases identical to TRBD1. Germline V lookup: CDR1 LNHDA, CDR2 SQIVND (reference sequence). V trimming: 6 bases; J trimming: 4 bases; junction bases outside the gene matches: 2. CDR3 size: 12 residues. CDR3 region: CASSQGGYGYTF. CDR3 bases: TGTGCCAGTAGCCAGGGGGGCTATGGCTACACCTTC.

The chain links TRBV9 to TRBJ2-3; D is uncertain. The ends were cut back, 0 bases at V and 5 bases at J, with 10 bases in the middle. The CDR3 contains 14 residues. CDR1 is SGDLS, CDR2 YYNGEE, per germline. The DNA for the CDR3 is TGTGCCAGCAGCGTAGAACTGGGCAGAGATACGCAGTATTTT. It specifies CASSVELGRDTQYF.

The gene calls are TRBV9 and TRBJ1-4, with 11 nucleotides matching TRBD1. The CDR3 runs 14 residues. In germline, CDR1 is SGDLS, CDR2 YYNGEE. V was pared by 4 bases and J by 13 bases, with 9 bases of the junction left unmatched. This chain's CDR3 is CASSPGQGVLGLFF. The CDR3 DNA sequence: TGTGCCAGCAGCCCGGGACAGGGGGTTTTAGGACTGTTTTTT.

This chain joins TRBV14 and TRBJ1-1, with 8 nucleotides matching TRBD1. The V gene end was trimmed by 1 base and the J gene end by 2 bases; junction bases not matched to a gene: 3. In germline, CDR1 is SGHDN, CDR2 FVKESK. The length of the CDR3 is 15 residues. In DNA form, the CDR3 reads TGTGCCAGCAGCCAAGCCGACAGGGGCAACACTGAAGCTTTCTTT. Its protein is CASSQADRGNTEAFF.

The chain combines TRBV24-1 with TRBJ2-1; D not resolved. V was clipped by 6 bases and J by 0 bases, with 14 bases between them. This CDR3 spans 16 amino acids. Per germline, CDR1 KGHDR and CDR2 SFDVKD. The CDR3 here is CATSKIGASSYNEQFF. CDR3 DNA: TGTGCCACCAGTAAAATAGGCGCTAGCTCCTACAATGAGCAGTTCTTC.

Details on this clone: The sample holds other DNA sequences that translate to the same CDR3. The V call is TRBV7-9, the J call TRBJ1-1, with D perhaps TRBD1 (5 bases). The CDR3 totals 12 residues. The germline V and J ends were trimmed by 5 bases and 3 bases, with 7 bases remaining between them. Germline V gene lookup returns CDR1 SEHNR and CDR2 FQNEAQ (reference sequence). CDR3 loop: CASSPRDTEAFF. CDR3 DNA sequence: TGTGCCAGCAGCCCCAGGGACACTGAAGCTTTCTTT.

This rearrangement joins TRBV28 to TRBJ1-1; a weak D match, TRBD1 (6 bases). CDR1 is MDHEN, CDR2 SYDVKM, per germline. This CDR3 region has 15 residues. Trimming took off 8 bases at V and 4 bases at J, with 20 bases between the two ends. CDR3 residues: CASPGSQGMGTEAFF. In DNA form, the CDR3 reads TGTGCCAGCCCCGGGTCACAGGGAATGGGCACTGAAGCTTTCTTT.

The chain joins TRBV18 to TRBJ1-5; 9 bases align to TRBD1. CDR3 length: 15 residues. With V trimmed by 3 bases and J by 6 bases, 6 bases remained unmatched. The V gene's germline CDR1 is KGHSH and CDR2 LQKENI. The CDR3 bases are TGTGCCAGCTCACCGACAGGGGGAGGAGGTCAGCCCCAGCATTTT. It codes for CASSPTGGGGQPQHF.

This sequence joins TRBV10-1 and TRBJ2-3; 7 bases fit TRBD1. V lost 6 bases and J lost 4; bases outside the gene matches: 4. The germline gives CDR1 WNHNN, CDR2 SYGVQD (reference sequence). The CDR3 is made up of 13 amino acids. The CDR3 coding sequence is TGCGCCAGCAGGGACAGGAACCCAGATACGCAGTATTTT. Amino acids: CASRDRNPDTQYF.